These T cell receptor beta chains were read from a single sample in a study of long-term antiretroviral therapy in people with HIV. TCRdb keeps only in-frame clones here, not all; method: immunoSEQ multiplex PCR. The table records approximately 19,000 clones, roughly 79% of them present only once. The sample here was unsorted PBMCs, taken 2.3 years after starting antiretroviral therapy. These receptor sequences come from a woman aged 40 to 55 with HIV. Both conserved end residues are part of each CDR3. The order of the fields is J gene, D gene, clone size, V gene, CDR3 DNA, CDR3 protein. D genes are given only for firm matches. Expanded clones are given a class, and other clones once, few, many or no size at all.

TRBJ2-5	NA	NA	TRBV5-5	TGTGCCAGCAGCTTTGGCGGGCAAGAGACCCAGTACTTC	CASSFGGQETQYF
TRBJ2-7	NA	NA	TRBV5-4	TGTGCCAGCAGCTTGGGGGGATACACCTACGAGCAGTACTTC	CASSLGGYTYEQYF
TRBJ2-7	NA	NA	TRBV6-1	TGTGCCAGCAGTGCAGGATGGGGCTCCTACGAGCAGTACTTC	CASSAGWGSYEQYF
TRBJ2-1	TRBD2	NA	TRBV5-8	TGTGCCAGCAGCTCGGGACTAGAGTACAATGAGCAGTTCTTC	CASSSGLEYNEQFF
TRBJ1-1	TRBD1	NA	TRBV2	TGTGCCAGCAGTGCCAGGACAGGGATGAACACTGAAGCTTTCTTT	CASSARTGMNTEAFF
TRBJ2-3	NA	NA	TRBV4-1	TGCGCCAGCAGCCAAGATATAATCACAGATACGCAGTATTTT	CASSQDIITDTQYF
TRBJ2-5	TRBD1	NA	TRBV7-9	TGTGCCAGCAGCCCCTCAGGGGGGACCCAGTACTTC	CASSPSGGTQYF
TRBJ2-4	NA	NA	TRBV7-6	TGTGCCAGCAGCGCTGACAGTTTAATTCAGTACTTC	CASSADSLIQYF
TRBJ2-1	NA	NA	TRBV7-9	TGTGCCAGCAGCCCCAGGGGCGGTTCCTACAATGAGCAGTTCTTC	CASSPRGGSYNEQFF
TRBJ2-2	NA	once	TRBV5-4	TGTGCCAGCAGCTTGCGATCCCGAAACCGTGGCGGGGAGCTGTTTTTT	CASSLRSRNRGGELFF
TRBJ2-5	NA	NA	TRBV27	TGTGCCAGCAGTCTGCCTGGTGGGTCCCAGTACTTC	CASSLPGGSQYF
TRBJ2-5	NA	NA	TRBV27	TGTGCCAGCAGACGGGGATCGGTGTATTCTCCCCAGTACTTC	CASRRGSVYSPQYF
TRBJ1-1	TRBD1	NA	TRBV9	TGTGCCAGCGGCACAGGGGCGAACACTGAAGCTTTCTTT	CASGTGANTEAFF
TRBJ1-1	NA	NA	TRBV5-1	TGCGCCAGCAGCTTGGCTGGGGGGGCTGGGACTGAAGCTTTCTTT	CASSLAGGAGTEAFF
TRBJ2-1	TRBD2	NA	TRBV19	TGTGCCAGTGGATCTTCTTCGACTAGCGGGTTCTACAATGAGCAGTTCTTC	CASGSSSTSGFYNEQFF
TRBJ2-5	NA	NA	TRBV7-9	TGTGCCAGCAGCTCGTACCAAGAGACCCAGTACTTC	CASSSYQETQYF
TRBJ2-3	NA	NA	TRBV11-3	TGTGCCAGCAGCGCCGACCGGGACTTATACACAGATACGCAGTATTTT	CASSADRDLYTDTQYF
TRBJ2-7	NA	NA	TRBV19	TGTGCCAGTAGTCTCGGGAGCTCCTACGAGCAGTACTTC	CASSLGSSYEQYF
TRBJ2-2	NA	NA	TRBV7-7	TGTGCCAGCAGCCTACAGCCCACCGGGGAGCTGTTTTTT	CASSLQPTGELFF
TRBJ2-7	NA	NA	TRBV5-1	TGCGCCAGCGAGTCCCCAGGTGGCGAGCAGTACTTC	CASESPGGEQYF
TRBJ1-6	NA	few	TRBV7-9	TGTGCCAGCAGCCAGGGTGTTGATTCACCCCTCCACTTT	CASSQGVDSPLHF
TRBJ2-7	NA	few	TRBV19	TGTGCCAGTAGTCCAGGTGGCGGATCCTACGAGCAGTACTTC	CASSPGGGSYEQYF
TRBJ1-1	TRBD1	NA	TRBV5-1	TGCGCCAGCAGCTCGGGGACAGGGGGCATGAACACTGAAGCTTTCTTT	CASSSGTGGMNTEAFF
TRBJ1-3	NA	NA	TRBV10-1	TGCGCCAGTAGGACAGACTCTGGAAACACCATATATTTT	CASRTDSGNTIYF
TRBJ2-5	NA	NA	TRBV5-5	TGTGCCAGCAGCTTGACAGGGCCAGAGACCCAGTACTTC	CASSLTGPETQYF
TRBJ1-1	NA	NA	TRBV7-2	TGTGCCAGCAGCGCCGGTAGGACCCGTATTTTGAACACTGAAGCTTTCTTT	CASSAGRTRILNTEAFF
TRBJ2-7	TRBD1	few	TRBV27	TGTGCCAGCAGCCTCTCTCCCACAGGGGCGGACGAGCAGTACTTC	CASSLSPTGADEQYF
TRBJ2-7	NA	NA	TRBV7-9	TGTGCCAGCAGCTTAGCAAGGGGGAGCAGCGCCTACGAGCAGTACTTC	CASSLARGSSAYEQYF
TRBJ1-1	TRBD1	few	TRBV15	TGTGCCACCAGCAGCCTACGACAGGGATTCCCTGAAGCTTTCTTT	CATSSLRQGFPEAFF
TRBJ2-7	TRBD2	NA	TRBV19	TGTGCCAGTGGGCGCGGGAGCCCCTACGAGCAGTACTTC	CASGRGSPYEQYF
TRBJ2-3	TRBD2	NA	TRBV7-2	TGTGCCAGCAGCCACCCACTAGCGCCCACAGATACGCAGTATTTT	CASSHPLAPTDTQYF
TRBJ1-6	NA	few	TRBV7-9	TGTGCCAGCAGCGACGCTACACCCAATTCACCCCTCCACTTT	CASSDATPNSPLHF
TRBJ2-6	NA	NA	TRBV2	TGTGCCAGCATCTACAGGCCTGGTTTGGGGGCCAACGTCCTGACTTTC	CASIYRPGLGANVLTF
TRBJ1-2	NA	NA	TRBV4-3	TGCGCCAGCAGCCAAGATCTTACGGTAGTGGGAAATGGCTACACCTTC	CASSQDLTVVGNGYTF
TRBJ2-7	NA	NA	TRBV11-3	TGTGCCAGCAGCTTAGATTTTAGGGGTCTAGGCTACTACGAGCAGTACTTC	CASSLDFRGLGYYEQYF
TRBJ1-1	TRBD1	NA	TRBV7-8	TGTGCCAGCAGCCCGAGGACAGGGAACACTGAAGCTTTCTTT	CASSPRTGNTEAFF
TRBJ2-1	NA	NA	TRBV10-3	TGTGCCATCAGTGGCGCTCGGTATGACAGCTACAATGAGCAGTTCTTC	CAISGARYDSYNEQFF
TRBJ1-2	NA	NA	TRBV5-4	TGTGCCAGCAGTTGGACGCAAATTGGCTACACCTTC	CASSWTQIGYTF
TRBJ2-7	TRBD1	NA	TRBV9	TGTGCCAGCAGCCCACGGCAGGGGGCCCTCTCCTACGAGCAGTACTTC	CASSPRQGALSYEQYF
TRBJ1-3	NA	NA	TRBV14	TGTGCCAGCAGTCCGGGGGCGGACGGAAACACCATATATTTT	CASSPGADGNTIYF
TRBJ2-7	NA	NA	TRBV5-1	TGCGCCAGCAGCTTCCTGGCAGGCGATAATTACGAGCAGTACTTC	CASSFLAGDNYEQYF
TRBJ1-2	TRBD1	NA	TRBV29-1	TGCAGCGTAGACAGGGAGGCTGGCTATGGCTACACCTTC	CSVDREAGYGYTF
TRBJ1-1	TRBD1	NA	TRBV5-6	TGTGCCAGCAGCGTTAGGACAGGGGGTGAGGGCACTGAAGCTTTCTTT	CASSVRTGGEGTEAFF
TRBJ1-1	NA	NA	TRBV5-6	TGTGCCAGCAGCCTAATTAGGGGACCGATGAACACTGAAGCTTTCTTT	CASSLIRGPMNTEAFF
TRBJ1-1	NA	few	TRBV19	TGTGCCAGTAGTATATCGACAGCACCACGGGGAATGAACACTGAAGCTTTCTTT	CASSISTAPRGMNTEAFF
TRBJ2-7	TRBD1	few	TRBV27	TGTGCCAGCAGTTTGACAGGGGGGCATTTGTCCTACGAGCAGTACTTC	CASSLTGGHLSYEQYF